This T cell receptor (beta chain) was sequenced during a study of OX40 agonist ivuxolimab in advanced cancers. The CDR3 loop spans 14 amino acids. The V gene end was trimmed by 6 bases and the J gene end by 4 bases; junction bases not matched to a gene: 7. The germline gives CDR1 ENHRY, CDR2 SYGVKD. Study-level findings and limits: At 0.1-3.0 mg/kg, partial responders had clonal expansion among the lowest observed.

TCRdb keeps only in-frame clones here, not all; method: immunoSEQ multiplex PCR. The sample includes about 30,000 clones, approximately 78% of them seen just once. Concerning this clone: What it binds is unknown.

This material consisted of CD4+ or CD8+ T cells sorted from blood, taken in a trial of the OX40 agonist ivuxolimab. V gene TRBV10-3 combines with J gene TRBJ2-7, with 9 bases lining up with TRBD1. The sequence derives from an adult with an advanced solid tumor such as melanoma, head and neck, liver or kidney cancer. The CDR3 DNA reads as TGTGCCATCAGGCCGGGACAGGGCGAGTACGAGCAGTACTTC. Translation: CAIRPGQGEYEQYF.